The 15 T cell receptor beta chains in this list originate from one sample, sequenced in a study of lymphopenia after photon versus proton radiotherapy. Assay used: immunoSEQ multiplex PCR; TCRdb lists only in-frame clones, some missing. The sample has 68,000 or so clones, approximately 91% seen once. Here the sequenced sample was peripheral blood, taken from a patient treated with photon-based radiotherapy. The receptors here all came from a woman in her 70s with pancreatic cancer.

This chain links TRBV11-1 with TRBJ2-6; maybe TRBD2 (7 bases). Per germline, CDR1 SGHAT and CDR2 FQDESV (reference sequence). The ends were cut back, 5 bases at V and 0 bases at J, with 17 bases in the middle. The CDR3 covers 18 residues. CDR3 DNA sequence: TGTGCCAGCAGCCGCTGGGGGGGCCACTCCTCTGGGGCCAACGTCCTGACTTTC. Protein: CASSRWGGHSSGANVLTF. The variable domain in full, completed from reference TRBV11-1 and TRBJ2-6, reads EAEVAQSPRYKITEKSQAVAFWCDPISGHATLYWYRQILGQGPELLVQFQDESVVDDSQLPKDRFSAERLKGVDSTLKIQPAELGDSAMYLCASSRWGGHSSGANVLTFGAGSRLTVL.

J is TRBJ1-2 and V is TRBV18, with D perhaps TRBD1 (5 bases). This CDR3 comprises 11 residues. V was clipped by 4 bases and J by 7 bases, with 7 bases between them. Germline assignment: CDR1 KGHSH and CDR2 LQKENI. This CDR3 reads CASSQTVGYTF. The CDR3 bases are TGTGCCAGCTCACAGACAGTTGGCTACACCTTC.

This clone has only one observation. The chain carries TRBV19 and TRBJ2-2, with TRBD2 as a possible D gene (6 bases). This CDR3 region has 14 residues. The V gene's germline CDR1 is LNHDA and CDR2 SQIVND (reference sequence). V was clipped by 6 bases and J by 4 bases, with 12 bases between them. The CDR3 DNA follows: TGTGCCAGTAGCCCCGGGACTGCCACCGGGGAGCTGTTTTTT. Protein product: CASSPGTATGELFF.

The DNA for the CDR3 is TGTGCCAGCAGCCCCTCCGAGGGAATGTACGAGCAGTACTTC. Amino acid sequence: CASSPSEGMYEQYF. The chain couples TRBV5-4 to TRBJ2-7; possibly TRBD2 for D (5 bases). CDR1 and CDR2 (germline): SGHNT, YYREEE (reference sequence). This CDR3 has 14 residues. Trimming shortened V by 4 bases and J by 4 bases, and 15 bases separated the two germline ends.

This clone occurred once. This chain joins TRBV29-1 and TRBJ2-1; D could derive from TRBD1 or TRBD2 (5 bases each). The CDR3 covers 16 residues. The V end lost 4 bases, the J end lost 4 bases, and 20 bases lay between the germline ends. Germline assignment: CDR1 SQVTM and CDR2 ANQGSEA. This chain's CDR3 is CSVGQPTGTLYNEQFF. For the CDR3, the DNA is TGCAGCGTTGGGCAGCCTACCGGGACCTTATACAATGAGCAGTTCTTC.

The chain employs TRBV27 and TRBJ2-5, with no clear D. The CDR3 extends over 13 amino acids. Between the trimmed V and J ends, which lost 5 bases and 2 bases, there was a span of 9 bases. The germline gives CDR1 MNHEY, CDR2 SMNVEV (reference sequence). CDR3 sequence: CASSPASQETQYF. The DNA of the CDR3 is TGTGCCAGCAGTCCCGCCTCTCAAGAGACCCAGTACTTC.

J is TRBJ2-4 and V is TRBV11-2; 9 bases are a match to TRBD1. The CDR3 has 17 residues. V lost 2 bases and J lost 2; bases outside the gene matches: 7. Looked up from germline, CDR1 is SGHAT and CDR2 is FQNNGV. The CDR3 sequence: CASSLTDRGLSKNIQYF. CDR3 bases: TGTGCCAGCAGCTTAACCGACAGGGGGTTATCCAAAAACATTCAGTACTTC.

The V gene is TRBV6-5, the J gene TRBJ2-6; D not resolved. V dropped 1 base and J dropped 0 bases, with 1 base sitting between them. Germline V gene sequence: CDR1 MNHEY, CDR2 SVGAGI. The CDR3 is 14 residues long. The DNA of the CDR3 is TGTGCCAGCAGTTACTTCTCTGGGGCCAACGTCCTGACTTTC. As protein: CASSYFSGANVLTF.

J is TRBJ2-1 and V is TRBV7-2; tentative D call: TRBD2 (5 bases). V was clipped by 0 bases and J by 2 bases, with 11 bases between them. The CDR3 spans 16 residues. From germline, CDR1 is SGHTA and CDR2 FQGNSA. The CDR3 loop is CASSLAVANTYNEQFF. Written as DNA, the CDR3 is TGTGCCAGCAGCTTAGCGGTAGCGAATACCTACAATGAGCAGTTCTTC.

The rearrangement uses TRBV9 and TRBJ2-3; tentative D call: TRBD2 (5 bases). CDR3 length equals 14 residues. The V and J ends lost 2 bases and 4 bases respectively, with 11 bases between them. Looked up from germline, CDR1 is SGDLS and CDR2 is YYNGEE. CDR3 in DNA: TGTGCCAGCAGCGTTAGCGTTTTGGCAGATACGCAGTATTTT. It specifies CASSVSVLADTQYF.

The rearrangement links TRBV2 to TRBJ2-3; D may be TRBD2 (6 bases). Trimming pared 4 bases from V and 1 base from J, leaving 9 bases between. Per the germline V gene, CDR1 is SNHLY and CDR2 is FYNNEI. This CDR3 region has 14 residues. CDR3 residues: CASSAASGTDTQYF. For the CDR3, the DNA is TGTGCCAGCAGTGCGGCTAGCGGCACAGATACGCAGTATTTT.

The genes are TRBV4-3 and TRBJ2-1, with 13 nucleotides matching TRBD2. V trimming: 3 bases; J trimming: 7 bases; junction bases outside the gene matches: 3. Germline V gives CDR1 LGHNA, CDR2 YSLEER. The CDR3 contains 15 residues. For the CDR3, the DNA is TGCGCCAGCAGCCACTTACTAGCGGGAGGGAATGAGCAGTTCTTC. Encoded protein: CASSHLLAGGNEQFF.

The gene calls are TRBV7-9 and TRBJ1-1; no definite D call. V shed 2 bases and J shed 0 bases, with 4 bases lying between them. The CDR3 runs to 13 residues. Germline V gene sequence: CDR1 SEHNR, CDR2 FQNEAQ (reference sequence). DNA of the CDR3: TGTGCCAGCAGCTTACTTATGAACACTGAAGCTTTCTTT. Translated, it gives CASSLLMNTEAFF. Variable domain in full (rest from reference TRBV7-9 and TRBJ1-1): DTGVSQNPRHKITKRGQNVTFRCDPISEHNRLYWYRQTLGQGPEFLTYFQNEAQLEKSRLLSDRFSAERPKGSFSTLEIQRTEQGDSAMYLCASSLLMNTEAFFGQGTRLTVV.

The V and J genes are TRBV6-5 and TRBJ2-3; D is possibly TRBD2 (6 bases). Germline V gene lookup returns CDR1 MNHEY and CDR2 SVGAGI. This CDR3 has 15 amino acids. V lost 7 bases and J 6 bases, leaving 20 bases between the germline ends. The CDR3 loop reads CASKEGGDWGDTQYF. CDR3 DNA sequence: TGTGCCAGCAAGGAGGGCGGGGACTGGGGGGATACGCAGTATTTT.

J is TRBJ1-4 and V is TRBV5-1; D not resolved. The V end lost 4 bases, the J end lost 5 bases, and 9 bases lay between the germline ends. The V gene's germline CDR1 is SGHRS and CDR2 YFSETQ. The CDR3 is made up of 13 amino acids. The CDR3 protein is CASSLGTNEKLFF. The CDR3 DNA reads TGCGCCAGCAGCCTCGGAACCAATGAAAAACTGTTTTTT.